These 6 T cell receptor beta chains were sequenced from one sample in a study of OX40 agonist ivuxolimab in advanced cancers. Generated by immunoSEQ multiplex PCR, the TCRdb table keeps only in-frame clones and is missing some. The table has some 40,000 clones, about 89% seen once; the top ten hold 25% to 30%. Sequenced material: CD4+ or CD8+ T cells sorted from blood, taken in a trial of the OX40 agonist ivuxolimab. These receptors were obtained from an adult with an advanced solid tumor such as melanoma, head and neck, liver or kidney cancer.

The J gene is TRBJ2-1, the V gene TRBV6-1; no firm D call. Between the trimmed V and J ends, which lost 5 bases and 8 bases, there was a span of 13 bases. Germline V gene sequence: CDR1 MNHNS, CDR2 SASEGT. The CDR3 sequence is 13 residues long. In DNA form, the CDR3 reads TGTGCCAGCAGTACCCTTTCGGGCCATGAGCAGTTCTTC. Protein: CASSTLSGHEQFF.

The chain carries TRBV5-5 and TRBJ2-7, with 7 bases fitting TRBD1. The V gene's germline CDR1 is SGHKS and CDR2 YYEKEE (reference sequence). The CDR3 covers 15 residues. J gave up 2 bases and V 1 base, and 6 bases lay outside the gene matches. The CDR3 bases are TGTGCCAGCAGCTTGTATACCGGGACAGCCTACGAGCAGTACTTC. Amino acids: CASSLYTGTAYEQYF.

The J gene is TRBJ1-1, the V gene TRBV10-3, with 9 bases aligning to TRBD1. In germline, CDR1 is ENHRY, CDR2 SYGVKD. The length of the CDR3 is 13 residues. J gave up 7 bases and V 7 bases, and 7 bases lay outside the gene matches. The CDR3 bases are TGTGCCATCACCATGGGGGGACAGGGTGAAGCTTTCTTT. Amino acids: CAITMGGQGEAFF.

This sequence joins TRBV7-9 and TRBJ2-2, with unresolved D. V was clipped by 1 base and J by 5 bases, with 17 bases between them. Germline assignment: CDR1 SEHNR and CDR2 FQNEAQ (reference sequence). There are 17 residues in the CDR3. The CDR3 here is CASSLVGLLGSTGELFF. The DNA of the CDR3 is TGTGCCAGCAGCTTAGTAGGGCTTCTTGGCTCGACCGGGGAGCTGTTTTTT.

The chain recombines TRBV7-9 with TRBJ1-4; D unresolved. The CDR3 is made up of 15 amino acids. Germline CDR1 SEHNR, CDR2 FQNEAQ (reference sequence). Trimming took 1 base from V and 4 from J, leaving 10 bases between them. The DNA for the CDR3 is TGTGCCAGCAGCTTAGGGCAGGCTGGTAATGAAAAACTGTTTTTT. It encodes CASSLGQAGNEKLFF.

In its sample, this clone is medium-sized (0.01 to 0.1%). Here the CDR3 reads CASSQDRLAGGLGYNEQFF. CDR3 DNA sequence: TGTGCCAGCAGCCAAGATCGGCTAGCGGGAGGGCTAGGCTACAATGAGCAGTTCTTC. The chain couples TRBV4-2 to TRBJ2-1, with TRBD2 matching 12 bases. Germline V lookup: CDR1 LGHNA, CDR2 YNFKEQ. V shed 0 bases, J shed 3 bases, and the junction held 9 bases outside the gene matches. The CDR3 is 19 residues long.